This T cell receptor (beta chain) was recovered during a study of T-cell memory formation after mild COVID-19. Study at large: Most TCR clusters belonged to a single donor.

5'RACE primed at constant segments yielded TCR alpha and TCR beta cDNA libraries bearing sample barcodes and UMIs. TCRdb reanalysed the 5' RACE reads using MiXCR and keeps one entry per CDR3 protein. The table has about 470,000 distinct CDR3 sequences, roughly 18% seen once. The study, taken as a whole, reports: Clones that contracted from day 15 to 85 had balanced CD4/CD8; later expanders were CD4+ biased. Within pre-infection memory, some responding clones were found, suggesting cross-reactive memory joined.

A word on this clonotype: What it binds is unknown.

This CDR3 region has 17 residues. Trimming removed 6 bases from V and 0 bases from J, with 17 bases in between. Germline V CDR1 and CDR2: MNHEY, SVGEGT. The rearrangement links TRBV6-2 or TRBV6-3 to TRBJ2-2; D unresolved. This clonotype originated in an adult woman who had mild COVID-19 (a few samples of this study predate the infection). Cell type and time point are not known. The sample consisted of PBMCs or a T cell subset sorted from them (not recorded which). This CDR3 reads CASRERRPSSNTGELFF. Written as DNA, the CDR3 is TGTGCCAGCAGGGAACGGCGACCATCCTCGAACACCGGGGAGCTGTTTTTT.